This T cell receptor (beta chain) comes out of a study of T cells expressing NK-cell markers. Study context: The TCR beta repertoires originated in sorted CD3+CD56+NKG2C+, CD3+CD56+NKG2C- and CD3+CD56-NKG2C+ T cells. HCMV seropositivity marked seven of the eight sequenced donors; one was seronegative.

The CDR3 is made up of 16 amino acids. Germline CDR1 DFQATT, CDR2 SNEGSKA (reference sequence). A 5'RACE template switching approach incorporating UMIs was used to make TCR beta cDNA. TCRdb processed the 5' RACE reads again and assigns one entry to each CDR3 protein, with no DNA. The table for this sample gives a few hundred thousand distinct CDR3 sequences. The study's findings and limits: There were a handful of donors in whom these clonotypes also led the CD3+CD56-NKG2C+ fraction.

A remark on this clonotype: Antigen unknown.

What was sequenced was blood T cells: a sorted CD56 or NKG2C T cell subset, CD4+ or CD8+ T cells, or bulk PBMC T cells (not recorded which). The J gene is TRBJ2-1, the V gene TRBV20-1; TCRdb outputs TRBD2, but without DNA this stays unchecked. This receptor was obtained from a man younger than 30 in good health. The CDR3 spells CSARFMSGRGYNEQFF.